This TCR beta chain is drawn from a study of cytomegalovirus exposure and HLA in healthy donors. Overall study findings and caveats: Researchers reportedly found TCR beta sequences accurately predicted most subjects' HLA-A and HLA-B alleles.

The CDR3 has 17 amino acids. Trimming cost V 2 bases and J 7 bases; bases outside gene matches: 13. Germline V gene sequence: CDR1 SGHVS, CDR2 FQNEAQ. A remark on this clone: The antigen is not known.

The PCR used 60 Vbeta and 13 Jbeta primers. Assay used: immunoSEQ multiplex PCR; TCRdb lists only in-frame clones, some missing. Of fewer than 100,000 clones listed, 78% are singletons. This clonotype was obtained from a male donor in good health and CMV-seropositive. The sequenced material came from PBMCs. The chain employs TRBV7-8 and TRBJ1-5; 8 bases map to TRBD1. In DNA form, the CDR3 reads TGTGCCAGCAGCTTACTTGGACAGGGACAAAGGGGACAGCCCCAGCATTTT. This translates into CASSLLGQGQRGQPQHF.